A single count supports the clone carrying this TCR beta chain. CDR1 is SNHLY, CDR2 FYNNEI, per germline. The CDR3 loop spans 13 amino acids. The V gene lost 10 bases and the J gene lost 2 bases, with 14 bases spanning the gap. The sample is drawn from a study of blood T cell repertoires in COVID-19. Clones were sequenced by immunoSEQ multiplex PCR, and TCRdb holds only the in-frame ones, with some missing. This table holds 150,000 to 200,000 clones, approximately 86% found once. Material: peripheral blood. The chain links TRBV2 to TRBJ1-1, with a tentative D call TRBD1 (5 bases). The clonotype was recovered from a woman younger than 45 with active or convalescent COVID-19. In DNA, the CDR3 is TGTGCCACCAACCTCGACAGTAACACTGAAGCTTTCTTT. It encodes CATNLDSNTEAFF. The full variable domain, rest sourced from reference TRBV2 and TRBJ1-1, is EPEVTQTPSHQVTQMGQEVILRCVPISNHLYFYWYRQILGQKVEFLVSFYNNEISEKSEIFDDQFSVERPDGSNFTLKIRSTKLEDSAMYFCATNLDSNTEAFFGQGTRLTVV.